The present T cell receptor beta chain was sequenced within a study of cytomegalovirus exposure and HLA in healthy donors. Study-wide points: A link between a missense DCLRE1C variant and TCR beta V- and J-gene trimming emerged from a later analysis. Serostatus for CMV was the only available immune exposure information.

Regarding this clone: Its matching antigen is unknown.

Germline CDR1 is MDHEN and CDR2 is SYDVKM. V lost 1 base and J lost 6; bases outside the gene matches: 5. The CDR3 has 17 residues. Healthy individuals who donated bone marrow served as the donors. Both 60 Vbeta primers and 13 Jbeta primers went into the PCR. Assay: immunoSEQ multiplex PCR; the TCRdb copy retains only in-frame clones and omits some. The sample shows roughly 130,000 clones, over 60% of them seen only once. The sequencing sample was made of PBMCs. This clonotype was obtained from a man aged 18 to 35 in good health and CMV-seronegative. This chain links TRBV28 with TRBJ2-1, with 14 positions matching TRBD2. CDR3 residues: CASSLSGLAGGRNEQFF. CDR3 DNA sequence: TGTGCCAGCAGTTTATCCGGACTAGCGGGAGGTCGCAATGAGCAGTTCTTC.